These 10 T cell receptor beta chains share one sample of origin, sequenced in a study of Graves' ophthalmopathy and Graves' hyperthyroidism. CDR3 regions of TCR beta were amplified from RNA transcripts. The authors performed first-round RT-PCR with HTBI primers and then a second-round multiplex PCR. TCRdb recomputed calls from the multiplex PCR reads with MiXCR, one row per CDR3 protein. This table has hundreds of thousands of distinct CDR3 sequences, 45% to 55% appearing once. The sequenced sample was peripheral blood. Receptor source: an adult man with Graves' ophthalmopathy.

The DNA of the CDR3 is TGCGCCAGCAGCACCGGGACAGGGGTCTCCGGGGAGCTGTTTTTT. It is translated as CASSTGTGVSGELFF. This chain joins TRBV5-1 and TRBJ2-2; 10 positions agree with TRBD1. The trim removed 4 bases at V and 6 bases at J, leaving 6 bases unmatched. The CDR3 has 15 residues. The germline CDR1 and CDR2 sequences are SGHRS and YFSETQ.

The genes are TRBV7-6 and TRBJ2-5, with a tentative D call TRBD2 (6 bases). V was shortened by 5 bases and J by 7 bases, with 11 bases between the two germline ends. Germline V lookup: CDR1 SGHVS, CDR2 FNYEAQ. The CDR3 sequence is 12 residues long. The CDR3 is CASSTKEGTQYF. In DNA form, the CDR3 reads TGTGCCAGCAGCACGAAGGAGGGGACCCAGTACTTC.

This clonotype has only one observation. The CDR3 nucleotides are TGTGCCAGCAGCCAAGCCATCGACAGGGAGCTGGGCGGCTACACCTTC. It translates to CASSQAIDRELGGYTF. The rearrangement links TRBV2 to TRBJ1-2; 7 bases match TRBD1. CDR1 is SNHLY and CDR2 is FYNNEI in the germline V gene. V was pared by 6 bases and J by 8 bases, with 18 bases of the junction left unmatched. The CDR3 is made up of 16 amino acids.

In this sample, this clonotype turned up a few times. The chain uses TRBV11-3 and TRBJ1-4; 9 bases line up with TRBD1. The germline gives CDR1 SGHNT, CDR2 YENEEA. This CDR3 spans 14 amino acids. Trimming removed 2 bases from V and 8 bases from J; junction bases left unmatched: 3. The CDR3 sequence is CASSLRTGDEKLFF. The CDR3 nucleotides read TGTGCCAGCAGCTTAAGGACAGGGGACGAAAAACTGTTTTTT.

In DNA, the CDR3 is TGTGCCAGCAGCATCAGCGGGGTCGAGCAGTACTTC. Protein sequence: CASSISGVEQYF. The chain is built from TRBV11-1 and TRBJ2-7; 7 bases are shared with TRBD2. The CDR3 sequence is 12 residues long. Germline values: CDR1 SGHAT, CDR2 FQDESV (reference sequence). Trimming took 5 bases from V and 6 from J; bases not matched to a gene: 4. The full variable domain, its missing parts supplied by reference TRBV11-1 and TRBJ2-7, is EAEVAQSPRYKITEKSQAVAFWCDPISGHATLYWYRQILGQGPELLVQFQDESVVDDSQLPKDRFSAERLKGVDSTLKIQPAELGDSAMYLCASSISGVEQYFGPGTRLTVT.

This clonotype has more than one count but fewer than ten. The V gene is TRBV24-1, the J gene TRBJ2-2; possibly TRBD1 for D (6 bases). CDR3 size: 15 residues. The germline CDR1 and CDR2 sequences are KGHDR and SFDVKD. The V end was cut by 6 bases, the J end by 7 bases, with 17 bases between. CDR3 in DNA: TGTGCCACCAGTAGTAGACAGGAAAAAAGCGGGGAGCTGTTTTTT. Amino acid sequence: CATSSRQEKSGELFF.

A word on this clonotype: One base away lies a much larger clone, so this may be a sequencing read error. The chain is built from TRBV9 and TRBJ2-7; TRBD1 might be the D (5 bases). Trimming removed 1 base at V and 2 bases at J, with 10 bases between. The CDR3 extends over 14 amino acids. Germline CDR1 and CDR2: SGDLS and YYNGEE. In DNA form, the CDR3 reads TGTGCCAGCAGCGTACAGGGAAGCCCCTACGAGCAGTACTTC. Translating it yields CASSVQGSPYEQYF. The variable domain in full, completed from reference TRBV9 and TRBJ2-7, reads DSGVTQTPKHLITATGQRVTLRCSPRSGDLSVYWYQQSLDQGLQFLIQYYNGEERAKGNILERFSAQQFPDLHSELNLSSLELGDSALYFCASSVQGSPYEQYFGPGTRLTVT.

CDR3 loop: CASSAGTSGSHEQYF. The CDR3 nucleotides read TGTGCCAGCAGCGCTGGGACTAGCGGGAGCCACGAGCAGTACTTC. V usage is TRBV9 and J usage is TRBJ2-7; the match to TRBD2 covers 14 bases. The length of the CDR3 is 15 residues. Germline V gene sequence: CDR1 SGDLS, CDR2 YYNGEE. J gave up 5 bases and V 3 bases, and 4 bases lay outside the gene matches.

This clonotype was found a few times. The rearrangement uses TRBV5-6 and TRBJ2-2; D gene unclear. This CDR3 spans 14 amino acids. The germline V gene has CDR1 SGHDT and CDR2 YYEEEE. The V gene lost 3 bases and the J gene lost 6 bases, with 12 bases spanning the gap. CDR3 residues: CASSSLARAGELFF. As DNA, the CDR3 is TGTGCCAGCAGCTCGTTGGCTAGGGCCGGGGAGCTGTTTTTT.

The V and J genes are TRBV28 and TRBJ1-5; 9 nucleotides agree with TRBD1. V shed 5 bases, J shed 6 bases, and the junction held 11 bases outside the gene matches. There are 16 residues in the CDR3. Per germline, CDR1 MDHEN and CDR2 SYDVKM. The CDR3 sequence is CASSVPGTGFRQPQHF. In DNA form, the CDR3 reads TGTGCCAGCAGTGTACCCGGGACAGGGTTTCGTCAGCCCCAGCATTTT. The full variable domain, its missing parts supplied by reference TRBV28 and TRBJ1-5, is DVKVTQSSRYLVKRTGEKVFLECVQDMDHENMFWYRQDPGLGLRLIYFSYDVKMKEKGDIPEGYSVSREKKERFSLILESASTNQTSMYLCASSVPGTGFRQPQHFGDGTRLSIL.